The 17 T cell receptor beta chains listed next were all sequenced from one sample in a study of OX40 agonist ivuxolimab in advanced cancers. The method was immunoSEQ multiplex PCR; TCRdb's version includes in-frame clones alone and lacks a portion of them. There are tens of thousands of clones in the sample; roughly 80% occur only once, and 1.1% lies in the top ten. Sequenced material: CD4+ or CD8+ T cells sorted from blood, taken in a trial of the OX40 agonist ivuxolimab. These receptors were collected from an adult with an advanced solid tumor such as melanoma, head and neck, liver or kidney cancer.

This sequence joins TRBV5-1 and TRBJ2-1, with TRBD2 identical over 11 bases. Germline trimming cut 1 base from V and 8 bases from J; bases unmatched to any gene: 8. Germline CDR1 SGHRS, CDR2 YFSETQ. The CDR3 extends over 16 amino acids. The CDR3 region has the DNA TGCGCCAGCAGCTTGAGGCTAGCGGGGGGCGGGGATGAGCAGTTCTTC. Translated: CASSLRLAGGGDEQFF. Looking up the rest from reference TRBV5-1 and TRBJ2-1 gives the full variable domain: KAGVTQTPRYLIKTRGQQVTLSCSPISGHRSVSWYQQTPGQGLQFLFEYFSETQRNKGNFPGRFSGRQFSNSRSEMNVSTLELGDSALYLCASSLRLAGGGDEQFFGPGTRLTVL.

This rearrangement joins TRBV7-2 to TRBJ1-2; 8 bases map to TRBD1. This CDR3 spans 14 amino acids. Germline trimming cut 1 base from V and 8 bases from J; bases unmatched to any gene: 6. Germline CDR1 SGHTA, CDR2 FQGNSA. CDR3 coding DNA: TGTGCCAGCAGCTTAGACTCCAGGGGGCGCGGCTACACCTTC. This translates into CASSLDSRGRGYTF.

The chain recombines TRBV7-2 with TRBJ1-5, with 8 bases identical to TRBD1. From germline, CDR1 is SGHTA and CDR2 FQGNSA. V shed 7 bases and J 4 bases; nucleotides not matched to a gene: 3. The CDR3 totals 13 residues. CDR3 region: CASNRDRNQPQHF. CDR3 in DNA: TGTGCCAGCAACCGGGACAGGAATCAGCCCCAGCATTTT.

J is TRBJ2-1 and V is TRBV7-9, with 10 bases fitting TRBD1. Germline CDR1 is SEHNR and CDR2 is FQNEAQ (reference sequence). The CDR3 runs to 18 residues. The J segment lost 0 bases and the V segment lost 5 bases, leaving 10 bases of the junction unmatched. In DNA, the CDR3 is TGTGCCAGCAGCCGGAACCTAAGGACAGGGGGCTCCTACAATGAGCAGTTCTTC. It yields the protein CASSRNLRTGGSYNEQFF.

The rearrangement links TRBV11-2 to TRBJ1-2, with TRBD1 identical over 11 bases. The CDR3 contains 15 residues. Germline V CDR1 and CDR2: SGHAT, FQNNGV. The V gene end was trimmed by 3 bases and the J gene end by 5 bases; junction bases not matched to a gene: 5. This chain's CDR3 is CASSFGQGASYGYTF. The CDR3, as DNA: TGTGCCAGCAGCTTCGGACAGGGGGCGTCGTATGGCTACACCTTC.

This clone was seen once. The gene calls are TRBV7-8 and TRBJ1-4; 9 nucleotides agree with TRBD1. Germline CDR1 and CDR2: SGHVS and FQNEAQ. CDR3 length equals 16 residues. V lost 5 bases to trimming and J lost 1 base; unmatched junction nucleotides: 5. The CDR3 DNA sequence: TGTGCCAGCAGCCTGACAGGGGGTGGAACTAATGAAAAACTGTTTTTT. Residues: CASSLTGGGTNEKLFF.

V and J are TRBV30 and TRBJ1-2, with 10 nucleotides matching TRBD1. CDR1 is GTSNPN and CDR2 is SVGIG in the germline V gene (reference sequence). There are 15 residues in the CDR3. V dropped 3 bases and J dropped 9; count of bases not matched to a gene: 13. CDR3 protein: CAWRETGGRLRSYTF. The CDR3 DNA is TGTGCCTGGAGGGAGACAGGGGGCCGGTTGAGGAGCTACACCTTC.

J is TRBJ1-3 and V is TRBV30, with 7 bases matching TRBD1. CDR3 length: 13 residues. V lost 0 bases and J lost 7; bases outside the gene matches: 3. Germline CDR1 reads GTSNPN; CDR2 reads SVGIG (reference sequence). CDR3 DNA sequence: TGTGCCTGGAGTGTAGGGGGCGGCAACACCATATATTTT. Translation: CAWSVGGGNTIYF. Variable domain in full (rest from reference TRBV30 and TRBJ1-3): SQTIHQWPATLVQPVGSPLSLECTVEGTSNPNLYWYRQAAGRGLQLLFYSVGIGQISSEVPQNLSASRPQDRQFILSSKKLLLSDSGFYLCAWSVGGGNTIYFGEGSWLTVV.

V is TRBV6-5 and J is TRBJ2-3; 10 bases match TRBD1. J lost 5 bases, V lost 3 bases, and 5 bases had no gene match. Germline CDR1 reads MNHEY; CDR2 reads SVGAGI. CDR3 length: 15 amino acids. The CDR3: CASSYRQGAIDTQYF. The CDR3 DNA sequence: TGTGCCAGCAGTTATCGACAGGGGGCAATAGATACGCAGTATTTT.

The rearrangement uses TRBV19 and TRBJ2-1; weak D call: TRBD1 (5 bases). The V gene lost 9 bases and the J gene lost 0 bases, with 15 bases spanning the gap. This CDR3 is 15 amino acids long. From germline, CDR1 is LNHDA and CDR2 SQIVND (reference sequence). CDR3 sequence reads: CASAAGQGSYNEQFF. CDR3 nucleotide sequence: TGTGCCAGCGCTGCTGGTCAGGGCTCCTACAATGAGCAGTTCTTC. The entire variable domain, with the rest obtained from reference TRBV19 and TRBJ2-1, is as follows: DGGITQSPKYLFRKEGQNVTLSCEQNLNHDAMYWYRQDPGQGLRLIYYSQIVNDFQKGDIAEGYSVSREKKESFPLTVTSAQKNPTAFYLCASAAGQGSYNEQFFGPGTRLTVL.

The chain links TRBV5-1 to TRBJ2-1; no clear D gene. Deletions cut 0 bases from V and 5 bases from J, with 9 bases between. The CDR3 runs to 14 residues. In germline, CDR1 is SGHRS, CDR2 YFSETQ. CDR3 loop: CASSLASKHNEQFF. For the CDR3, the DNA is TGCGCCAGCAGCTTGGCCTCGAAGCACAATGAGCAGTTCTTC.

This clone turned up a few times. The gene calls are TRBV7-2 and TRBJ2-2, with D uncertain. V was clipped by 1 base and J by 5 bases, with 5 bases between them. CDR1 is SGHTA and CDR2 is FQGNSA in the germline V gene. This CDR3 has 13 residues. The DNA for the CDR3 is TGTGCCAGCAGCTTAGAGCGAACCGGGGAGCTGTTTTTT. Translating gives CASSLERTGELFF.

The chain links TRBV6-6 to TRBJ2-2; D might be TRBD1 (5 bases). Trimming pared 6 bases from V and 0 bases from J, leaving 11 bases between. This CDR3 contains 15 residues. Germline V CDR1 and CDR2: MNHNY, SVGAGI (reference sequence). The CDR3 region has the DNA TGTGCCAGCAGGACACAGGTTACGAACACCGGGGAGCTGTTTTTT. Amino acid sequence: CASRTQVTNTGELFF.

This clone turned up a few times. This chain links TRBV7-9 with TRBJ1-6; 7 bases fit TRBD1. The CDR3 contains 15 residues. CDR1 is SEHNR, CDR2 FQNEAQ, per germline (reference sequence). The junction had 8 bases not matched to a gene; V was cut back by 5 bases and J by 7 bases. In nucleotides, the CDR3 is TGTGCCAGCAGCGTAGAACGACAGGGAAATTCACCCCTCCACTTT. It codes for CASSVERQGNSPLHF.

The chain has TRBV19 and TRBJ2-7; 7 bases are shared with TRBD1. The CDR3 length is 15 residues. V shed 4 bases, J shed 5 bases, and the junction held 11 bases outside the gene matches. Per the germline V gene, CDR1 is LNHDA and CDR2 is SQIVND (reference sequence). CDR3 DNA sequence: TGTGCCAGTAGTACCCAGACAGGGAGCCAGGACGAGCAGTACTTC. The encoded protein is CASSTQTGSQDEQYF.

The gene calls are TRBV10-2 and TRBJ2-5; the match to TRBD1 covers 8 bases. The CDR3 is 14 amino acids. The junction had 7 bases not matched to a gene; V was cut back by 8 bases and J by 2 bases. From germline, CDR1 is WSHSY and CDR2 SAAADI. The CDR3 is CASAITGGQETQYF. Here the CDR3 DNA reads TGCGCCAGCGCTATAACAGGGGGACAAGAGACCCAGTACTTC.

As regards this clone: This CDR3 is also generated by other DNA sequences in the sample. V usage is TRBV5-1 and J usage is TRBJ1-2, with 9 nucleotides matching TRBD1. With V trimmed by 4 bases and J by 8 bases, 9 bases remained unmatched. The CDR3 contains 14 residues. Germline V gene data show CDR1 as SGHRS and CDR2 as YFSETQ. The CDR3 DNA reads TGCGCCAGCAGCCTCGGACAGGGGTTGGGAGGCTACACCTTC. Encoded protein: CASSLGQGLGGYTF.